This is a list of T cell receptor beta chains from one sample in a study of blood T cell repertoires in COVID-19. The assay was immunoSEQ multiplex PCR, and TCRdb's table has in-frame clones only and misses some. The data hold fewer than 85,000 clones, with around 80% observed a single time. The specimen was peripheral blood. These receptors were taken from a man in his sixties with active or convalescent COVID-19. CDR3s include the opening cysteine and the closing phenylalanine or tryptophan. A D gene is named only where the DNA matches it firmly. Size is stated for part of the rows, as once, few or many counts, or as a class when the clone is expanded.

D | J | size | length | V | DNA | CDR3
TRBD1 | TRBJ2-3 | NA | 16 | TRBV5-4 | TGTGCCAGCAGCTTGGGTCTCAGGGGGAGCACAGATACGCAGTATTTT | CASSLGLRGSTDTQYF
NA | TRBJ1-3 | NA | 12 | TRBV6-5 | TGTGCCAGCAGGGGGGGGGTGGACACCATATATTTT | CASRGGVDTIYF
TRBD1 | TRBJ1-4 | NA | 13 | TRBV6-6 | TGTGCCAGCAGGTCAGGGGGACTTCAAAAACTGTTTTTT | CASRSGGLQKLFF
TRBD1 | TRBJ1-4 | NA | 15 | TRBV28 | TGTGCCAGCAGCTTCGTGACAGGGCTCGGTGAAAAACTGTTTTTT | CASSFVTGLGEKLFF
NA | TRBJ1-1 | NA | 17 | TRBV18 | TGTGCCAGCTCACCCCAAATGCGGACATCCTCGAACACTGAAGCTTTCTTT | CASSPQMRTSSNTEAFF
NA | TRBJ1-1 | many | 13 | TRBV25-1 | TGTGCCAGCAGTGAAATGGGGGCCACCGAAGCTTTCTTT | CASSEMGATEAFF
NA | TRBJ1-6 | NA | 16 | TRBV7-9 | TGTGCCAGCAGCCCACCAAGTGAGGGGACTAGTTCACCCCTCCACTTT | CASSPPSEGTSSPLHF
NA | TRBJ1-1 | NA | 13 | TRBV11-2 | TGTGCCAGCAGCTTAGATCTTATCACTGAAGCTTTCTTT | CASSLDLITEAFF
TRBD2 | TRBJ2-2 | NA | 16 | TRBV10-3 | TGTGCCATCAGTGAAAGTCCGGGACTAGCGACCGGGGAGCTGTTTTTT | CAISESPGLATGELFF
TRBD2 | TRBJ2-3 | once | 16 | TRBV9 | TGTGCCAGCAGCGTAGGGGGGAGGGTGGCCCGCGATACGCAGTATTTT | CASSVGGRVARDTQYF
NA | TRBJ2-3 | NA | 13 | TRBV2 | TGTGCCAGCAGTATAAGCGGCACAGATACGCAGTATTTT | CASSISGTDTQYF
NA | TRBJ2-3 | once | 16 | TRBV5-1 | TGCGCCAGCAGCTTGGCCGAGCGGGCGAGCACAGATACGCAGTATTTT | CASSLAERASTDTQYF
TRBD2 | TRBJ2-1 | NA | 16 | TRBV5-4 | TGTGCCAGCAGCTTGGTGGCTAGCGGAGGGAACAATGAGCAGTTCTTC | CASSLVASGGNNEQFF
NA | TRBJ2-5 | once | 15 | TRBV5-4 | TGTGCCAGCAGCGCCTACTCCCAGGGTGATGAGACCCAGTACTTC | CASSAYSQGDETQYF
NA | TRBJ1-5 | NA | 14 | TRBV24-1 | TGTGCCACCAGTGACCACCGGGAACCCCAGCCCCAGCATTTT | CATSDHREPQPQHF
NA | TRBJ1-1 | NA | 14 | TRBV5-1 | TGCGCCAGCAGCTTGCAGGTTTTGGGCACTGAAGCTTTCTTT | CASSLQVLGTEAFF
TRBD2 | TRBJ2-2 | NA | 13 | TRBV28 | TGTGCCAGTAGACTAGCTGGTACCGGGGAGCTGTTTTTT | CASRLAGTGELFF
NA | TRBJ1-5 | NA | 14 | TRBV6-4 | TGTGCCAGCAGTGACTCGCCGGGGAATTCGCCCCAGCATTTT | CASSDSPGNSPQHF
NA | TRBJ2-3 | NA | 13 | TRBV6-5 | TGTGCCAGCAGTTATATGAGCACAGATACGCAGTATTTT | CASSYMSTDTQYF
TRBD1 | TRBJ1-5 | few | 17 | TRBV5-6 | TGTGCCAGCAGCTCACGGACAGGGTGGAACTACAATCAGCCCCAGCATTTT | CASSSRTGWNYNQPQHF
NA | TRBJ1-1 | NA | 13 | TRBV10-3 | TGTGCCATCAAGGGGCGAGGGAACACTGAAGCTTTCTTT | CAIKGRGNTEAFF
NA | TRBJ2-3 | few | 16 | TRBV5-1 | TGCGCCAGCAGCTTGGGAGGCCTTACTAGCACAGATACGCAGTATTTT | CASSLGGLTSTDTQYF
NA | TRBJ1-2 | NA | 12 | TRBV2 | TGTGCCAGCAGTGACGCTATCTATGGCTACACCTTC | CASSDAIYGYTF
NA | TRBJ2-3 | NA | 16 | TRBV4-1 | TGCGCCAGCAGCCCCGGTTCTAGAATACGGGGGGATACGCAGTATTTT | CASSPGSRIRGDTQYF
TRBD1 | TRBJ1-2 | NA | 15 | TRBV7-3 | TGTGCCAGCAGCCCCGGGACAGTGAAGAACTATGGCTACACCTTC | CASSPGTVKNYGYTF
TRBD1 | TRBJ2-5 | once | 14 | TRBV7-9 | TGTGCCAGCAGCCTGGGACAGGGAGAAGAGACCCAGTACTTC | CASSLGQGEETQYF
NA | TRBJ1-1 | NA | 15 | TRBV4-2 | TGTGCCAGCAGCCAAGTGGAGGGTTTTGTCACTGAAGCTTTCTTT | CASSQVEGFVTEAFF
TRBD1 | TRBJ1-2 | NA | 13 | TRBV6-5 | TGTGCCAGCAGTCCCCACAGGGGTGATGGCTACACCTTC | CASSPHRGDGYTF
TRBD2 | TRBJ2-5 | once | 13 | TRBV5-1 | TGCGCCAGCAGCCCTAGGGGAGGGGAGACCCAGTACTTC | CASSPRGGETQYF
NA | TRBJ1-5 | NA | 14 | TRBV18 | TGTGCCAGCTCACAGTTAGGGAGTAATCAGCCCCAGCATTTT | CASSQLGSNQPQHF
TRBD2 | TRBJ2-3 | NA | 14 | TRBV7-2 | TGTGCCAGCAGCTTAGGGAATAGCGGGGGCGCGCAGTATTTT | CASSLGNSGGAQYF
NA | TRBJ2-7 | NA | 13 | TRBV5-6 | TGTGCCAGCAGCCCACAATTTACCGACGAGCAGTACTTC | CASSPQFTDEQYF
TRBD1 | TRBJ1-1 | NA | 15 | TRBV9 | TGTGCCAGCAGCGAATCCAGGGGGCTGAACACTGAAGCTTTCTTT | CASSESRGLNTEAFF
NA | TRBJ2-2 | NA | 14 | TRBV7-9 | TGTGCCAGCAGCTTAGGAGAGAACACCGGGGAGCTGTTTTTT | CASSLGENTGELFF
NA | TRBJ1-1 | few | 13 | TRBV19 | TGTGCCAGTTCGCAGGGTGATGGTGGTGTGGCTTTCTTT | CASSQGDGGVAFF
NA | TRBJ1-2 | NA | 14 | TRBV6-6 | TGTGCCAGCAGTTACTCGCGCGAGAGCCCTGGCTACACCTTC | CASSYSRESPGYTF
NA | TRBJ2-3 | NA | 14 | TRBV18 | TGTGCCAGCTCACCACCATCCGGCACAGATACGCAGTATTTT | CASSPPSGTDTQYF